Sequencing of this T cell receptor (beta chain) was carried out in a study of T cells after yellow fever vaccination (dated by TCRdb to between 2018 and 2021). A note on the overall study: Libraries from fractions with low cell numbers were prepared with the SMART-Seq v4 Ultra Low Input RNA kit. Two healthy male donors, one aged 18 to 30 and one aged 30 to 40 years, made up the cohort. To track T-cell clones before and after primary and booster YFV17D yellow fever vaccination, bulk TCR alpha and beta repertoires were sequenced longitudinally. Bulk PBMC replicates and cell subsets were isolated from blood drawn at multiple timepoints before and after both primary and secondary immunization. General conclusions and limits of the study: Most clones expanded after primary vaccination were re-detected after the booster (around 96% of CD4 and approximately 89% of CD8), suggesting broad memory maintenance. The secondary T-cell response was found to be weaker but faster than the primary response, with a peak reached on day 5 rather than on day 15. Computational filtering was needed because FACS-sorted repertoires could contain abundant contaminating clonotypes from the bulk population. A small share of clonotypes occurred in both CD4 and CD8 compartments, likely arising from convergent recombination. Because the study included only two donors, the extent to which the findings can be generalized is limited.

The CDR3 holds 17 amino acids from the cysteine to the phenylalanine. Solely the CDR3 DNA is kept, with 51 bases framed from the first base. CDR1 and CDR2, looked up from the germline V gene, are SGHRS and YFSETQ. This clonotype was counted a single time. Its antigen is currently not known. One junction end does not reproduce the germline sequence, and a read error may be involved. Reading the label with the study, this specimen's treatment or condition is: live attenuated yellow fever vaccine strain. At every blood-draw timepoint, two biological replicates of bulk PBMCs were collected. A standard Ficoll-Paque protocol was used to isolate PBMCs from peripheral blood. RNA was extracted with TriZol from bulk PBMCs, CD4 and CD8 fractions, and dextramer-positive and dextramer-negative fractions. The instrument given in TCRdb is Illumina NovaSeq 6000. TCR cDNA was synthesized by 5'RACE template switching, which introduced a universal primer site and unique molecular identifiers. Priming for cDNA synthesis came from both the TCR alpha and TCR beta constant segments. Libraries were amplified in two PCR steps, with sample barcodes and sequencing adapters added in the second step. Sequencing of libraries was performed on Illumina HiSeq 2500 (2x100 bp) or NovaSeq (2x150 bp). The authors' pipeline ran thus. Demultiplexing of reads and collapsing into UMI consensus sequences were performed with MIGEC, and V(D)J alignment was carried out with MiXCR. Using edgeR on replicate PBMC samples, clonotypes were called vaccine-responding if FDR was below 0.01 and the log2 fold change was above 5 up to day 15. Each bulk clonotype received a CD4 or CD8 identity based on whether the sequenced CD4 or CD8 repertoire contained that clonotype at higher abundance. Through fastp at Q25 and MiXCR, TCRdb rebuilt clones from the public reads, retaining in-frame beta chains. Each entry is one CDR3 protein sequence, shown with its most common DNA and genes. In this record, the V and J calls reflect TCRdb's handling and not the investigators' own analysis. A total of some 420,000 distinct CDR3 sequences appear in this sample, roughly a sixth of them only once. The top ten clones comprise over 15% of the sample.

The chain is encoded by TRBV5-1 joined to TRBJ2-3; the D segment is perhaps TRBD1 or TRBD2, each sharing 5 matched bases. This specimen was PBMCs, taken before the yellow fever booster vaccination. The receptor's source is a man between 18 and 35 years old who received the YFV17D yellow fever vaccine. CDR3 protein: CASTLGSGPTGTDTQYF. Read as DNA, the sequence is TGCGCCAGCACCTTGGGCTCGGGACCAACGGGAACAGATACGCAGTATTTT.